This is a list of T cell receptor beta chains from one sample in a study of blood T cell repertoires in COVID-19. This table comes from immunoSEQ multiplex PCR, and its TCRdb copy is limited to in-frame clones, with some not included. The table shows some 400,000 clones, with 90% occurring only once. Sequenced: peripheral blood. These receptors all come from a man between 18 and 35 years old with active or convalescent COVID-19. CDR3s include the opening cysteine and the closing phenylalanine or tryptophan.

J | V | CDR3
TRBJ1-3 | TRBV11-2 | CASSFTTGNTIYF
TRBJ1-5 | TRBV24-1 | CATSGTASNQPQHF
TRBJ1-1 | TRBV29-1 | CSVVSTEAFF
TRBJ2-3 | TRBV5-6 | CASSLVTGSYTQYF
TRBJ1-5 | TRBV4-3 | CASSLWASSNQPQHF
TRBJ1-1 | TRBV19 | CASSIISDSLNTEAFF
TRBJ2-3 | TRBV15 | CATRQAGQTSTDTQYF
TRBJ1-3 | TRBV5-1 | CASRDSYTIYF
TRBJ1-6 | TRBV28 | CASIRTGGSPLHF
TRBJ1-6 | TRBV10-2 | CASRSRDTNLSPLHF
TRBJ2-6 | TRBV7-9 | CASFSGPLSSGANVLTF
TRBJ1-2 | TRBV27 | CASSPRPPGDGYTF
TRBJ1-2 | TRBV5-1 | CASSLTGLDYGYTF
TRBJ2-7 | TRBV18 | CASSLTGTGFEQYF
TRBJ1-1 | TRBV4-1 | CASSQPRLRQVNTEAFF
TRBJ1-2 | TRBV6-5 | CASRSDRVGYTF
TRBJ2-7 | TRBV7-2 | CASSLAASGSLRYEQYF
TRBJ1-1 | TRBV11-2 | CASSFQMGGAFF
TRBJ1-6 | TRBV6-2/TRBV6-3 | CASSYAMRETGVNSPLHF
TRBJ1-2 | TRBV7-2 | CASTPGTVGGYTF
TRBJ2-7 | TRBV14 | CASSQVRFGEQYF
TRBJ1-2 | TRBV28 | CASSLGIGSYGYTF
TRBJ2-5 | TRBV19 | CASSIGSGGLIETQYF
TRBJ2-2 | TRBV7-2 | CASRRVQIGELFF
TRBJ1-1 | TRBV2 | CASSEIHTNTEAFF
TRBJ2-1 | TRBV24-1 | CATSLAGGPSIGEQFF
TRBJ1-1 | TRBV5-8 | CASSRYRGPENTEAFF
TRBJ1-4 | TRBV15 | CATSRDAGQGFQKLFF
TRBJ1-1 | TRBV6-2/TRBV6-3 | CASSYIRGLRTEAFF
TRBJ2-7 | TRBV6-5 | CASARSSGDHEQYF
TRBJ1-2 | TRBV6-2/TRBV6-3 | CASSYGGAYGYTF
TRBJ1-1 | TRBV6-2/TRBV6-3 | CASSYPPPGQGGNTEAFF
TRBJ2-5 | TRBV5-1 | CASSLASGVQETQYF
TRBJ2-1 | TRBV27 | CASNPSGRVPNEQFF
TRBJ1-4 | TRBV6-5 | CASKGTFATNEKLFF
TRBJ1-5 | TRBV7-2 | CASSFGGYYQPQHF
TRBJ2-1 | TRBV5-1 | CASSASGGAGFEQFF
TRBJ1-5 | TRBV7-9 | CASSADRADQPQHF
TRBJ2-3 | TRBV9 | CASSAGEGVPATQYF
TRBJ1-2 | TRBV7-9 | CASSSDTYGYTF
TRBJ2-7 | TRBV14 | CASSHTGEDDEQYF
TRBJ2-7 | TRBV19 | CASSIMGGPYEQYF
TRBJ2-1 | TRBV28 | CATLSSLNEQFF